This T cell receptor (beta chain) was observed in a study of T cells in Graves' hyperthyroidism and ophthalmopathy. TCR beta CDR3 regions were amplified from RNA. Carried out on the TCR CDR3, a first-round RT-PCR used the HTBI primer set. TCRdb used MiXCR to reprocess the multiplex PCR reads, holding one entry per CDR3 protein. The sample consists of 300,000 to 500,000 distinct CDR3 sequences, under 15% of them appearing once. Trimming removed 7 bases from V and 2 bases from J, with 18 bases in between. This CDR3 spans 14 amino acids. In germline, CDR1 is SQVTM, CDR2 ANQGSEA. Diagnoses rested on clinical symptoms, serum thyroxine and TRAb, thyroid ultrasound and orbital computed tomography. The authors obtained PBMCs from over 8 ml of fresh peripheral blood. General observations from the study: Among clonotypes expanded in thyroid above 0.001, most were also found in blood.

This clonotype was recorded a few times. Its target is unknown. This clonotype was sampled from a woman aged 25 to 39 with Graves' hyperthyroidism. The genes are TRBV29-1 and TRBJ2-7, with D perhaps TRBD2 (6 bases). Sequencing was done on a sample of blood. The CDR3 coding sequence is TGCAGCGGGAGGGTGGCGGCCCCTCCCTACGAGCAGTACTTC. It translates to CSGRVAAPPYEQYF.